The 14 T cell receptor beta chains reported below all come from one sample, sequenced in a study of T cells in Graves' hyperthyroidism and ophthalmopathy. TCR beta CDR3 regions were amplified from RNA. The HTBI primer set was used in a first-round RT-PCR of the TCR CDR3. Via MiXCR, TCRdb re-called the multiplex PCR reads, giving one row per CDR3 protein. In the table there are around 300,000 distinct CDR3 sequences, roughly 13% of which are singletons. Sequenced sample: blood. The receptors originated from a woman aged 40 to 50 with Graves' hyperthyroidism.

The chain has TRBV6-1 and TRBJ1-3; no clear D. Trimming took off 8 bases at V and 0 bases at J, with 17 bases between the two ends. From germline, CDR1 is MNHNS and CDR2 SASEGT. The CDR3 totals 16 residues. The CDR3 protein is CASSLNMPASGNTIYF. CDR3 DNA sequence: TGTGCCAGCTCCCTGAACATGCCCGCCTCTGGAAACACCATATATTTT.

This clonotype was observed a few times. The chain couples TRBV24-1 to TRBJ2-2; D is possibly TRBD1 (6 bases). Trimming left V 7 bases short and J 6 bases short, with 14 bases between. The V gene's germline CDR1 is KGHDR and CDR2 SFDVKD. This CDR3 is built from 14 residues. This CDR3 is CATSYSSGAGELFF. The CDR3 DNA follows: TGTGCCACCAGCTACTCCTCAGGGGCCGGGGAGCTGTTTTTT.

J is TRBJ2-2 and V is TRBV4-1, with 7 bases fitting TRBD2. CDR1 and CDR2 from the germline V gene are MGHRA and YSYEKL. The CDR3 runs to 16 residues. The V gene end was trimmed by 1 base and the J gene end by 0 bases; junction bases not matched to a gene: 2. DNA of the CDR3: TGCGCCAGCAGCCAAGGGGAGGGTCCGAACACCGGGGAGCTGTTTTTT. As protein: CASSQGEGPNTGELFF.

The V call is TRBV7-2, the J call TRBJ2-3; 11 bases fit TRBD1. Looked up from germline, CDR1 is SGHTA and CDR2 is FQGNSA. The CDR3 covers 17 residues. The J segment lost 0 bases and the V segment lost 1 base, leaving 3 bases of the junction unmatched. The CDR3: CASSLGTGGASTDTQYF. CDR3 sequence (DNA): TGTGCCAGCAGCTTAGGGACAGGGGGCGCGAGCACAGATACGCAGTATTTT.

The table lists this clonotype with many counts. The chain couples TRBV12-3 or TRBV12-4 to TRBJ1-5; D unresolved. This CDR3 has 17 amino acids. V dropped 5 bases and J dropped 3 bases, with 20 bases sitting between them. In DNA, the CDR3 is TGTGCCAGCAGTCCGTCGACCACCGTACAACCCAATCAGCCCCAGCATTTT. This sequence encodes CASSPSTTVQPNQPQHF.

There are many counts of this clonotype. The chain joins TRBV28 to TRBJ1-1, with 9 positions matching TRBD1. Germline trimming cut 8 bases from V and 4 bases from J; bases unmatched to any gene: 11. The V gene's germline CDR1 is MDHEN and CDR2 SYDVKM. This CDR3 has 15 residues. This CDR3 reads CASGGGDRAVTEAFF. The CDR3 nucleotides read TGTGCCAGCGGGGGGGGGGACAGGGCCGTCACTGAAGCTTTCTTT.

A few counts support this clonotype. The rearrangement uses TRBV7-9 and TRBJ1-1; 9 bases are shared with TRBD1. The CDR3 has 17 amino acids. V lost 2 bases and J lost 5; bases outside the gene matches: 12. Germline V lookup: CDR1 SEHNR, CDR2 FQNEAQ (reference sequence). CDR3 in amino acids: CASSLPPGQGMGTEAFF. In DNA, the CDR3 is TGTGCCAGCAGCTTACCCCCGGGACAGGGAATGGGTACTGAAGCTTTCTTT.

This clonotype was picked up many times. This sequence joins TRBV6-1 and TRBJ1-6, with D unclear. V lost 3 bases to trimming and J lost 5 bases, with 14 bases between them. The CDR3 sequence is 16 residues long. Germline CDR1 and CDR2: MNHNS and SASEGT. DNA for the CDR3: TGTGCCAGCAGTGAGTTCCGGGCAGCCCATAATTCACCCCTCCACTTT. It specifies CASSEFRAAHNSPLHF.

This chain connects TRBV10-2 to TRBJ2-7; 8 bases are shared with TRBD2. Germline CDR1 WSHSY, CDR2 SAAADI. The trim removed 6 bases at V and 2 bases at J, leaving 9 bases unmatched. This CDR3 comprises 15 residues. The CDR3 DNA reads TGCGCCAGCAGAACCCCGCGGGGGGCCCCCTACGAGCAGTACTTC. It yields the protein CASRTPRGAPYEQYF.

In this sample, this clonotype turned up many times. The V call is TRBV12-3 or TRBV12-4, the J call TRBJ2-7; TRBD1 aligns across 7 bases. This CDR3 comprises 13 residues. V lost 1 base, J lost 8 bases, and 5 bases stayed unmatched. CDR3 amino acids: CASSLVTGEKQYF. The CDR3 nucleotides are TGTGCCAGCAGTTTAGTTACAGGGGAAAAGCAGTACTTC.

This clonotype was observed at least ten times. The rearrangement joins TRBV11-2 to TRBJ1-5; D not resolved. CDR1 is SGHAT, CDR2 FQNNGV, per germline. This CDR3 is built from 13 residues. V lost 3 bases and J lost 0, with 3 bases in between. The CDR3 nucleotides read TGTGCCAGCAGCTTGATTAGCAATCAGCCCCAGCATTTT. Translated: CASSLISNQPQHF.

Of note for this clonotype: This may be a read error: a much more frequent sequence differs by one nucleotide. The V call is TRBV28, the J call TRBJ1-3; 7 bases match TRBD1. Unmatched junction bases numbered 4, after V lost 6 bases and J lost 2 bases. The CDR3 consists of 14 residues. Germline-derived CDR1 and CDR2 are MDHEN and SYDVKM. The CDR3 region is CASRAGTAGNTIYF. Here the CDR3 DNA reads TGTGCCAGCAGAGCCGGGACAGCTGGAAACACCATATATTTT.

On this clonotype: This clone may be a read error of a much larger clone one base away. The chain employs TRBV6-1 and TRBJ1-6, with D perhaps TRBD1 (6 bases). Germline lookup yields CDR1 MNHNS and CDR2 SASEGT. This CDR3 comprises 21 residues. Deletions cut 2 bases from V and 0 bases from J, with 23 bases between. CDR3 bases: TGTGCCAGCAGTGAACCTACTCACGGGACACGGGGTAGCTCCTATAATTCACCCCTCCACTTT. This translates into CASSEPTHGTRGSSYNSPLHF.

Many counts were recorded for this clonotype. The chain carries TRBV12-3 or TRBV12-4 and TRBJ2-1, with TRBD1 identical over 8 bases. The junction had 10 bases not matched to a gene; V was cut back by 5 bases and J by 7 bases. The CDR3 sequence is 15 residues long. DNA for the CDR3: TGTGCCAGCAGTCTTCCGGACAGGGAGGCAAATGAGCAGTTCTTC. Translating it yields CASSLPDREANEQFF.